The present T cell receptor beta chain was sequenced within a study of vaccination effects on CD4 cells after COVID-19. The method was immunoSEQ multiplex PCR; TCRdb's version includes in-frame clones alone and lacks a portion of them. Among 50,000 to 65,000 clones listed, about four fifths were seen once. Within the ViraFEST assay, antigen-specific CD4+ T cells underwent expansion with viral peptide pools prior to sequencing. Having been cultured for 9 to 11 days, the cells underwent CD4+ T cell isolation. After removal of 0 bases from V and 7 bases from J, the junction contained 2 bases not matched to a gene. Germline CDR1 and CDR2: SGHDN and FVKESK. This CDR3 is built from 14 residues. A note on this clone: The antigen is not known.

The material was CD4+ T cells from PBMCs cultured with HCoV-229E spike peptides, obtained before COVID-19 vaccination. The rearrangement joins TRBV14 to TRBJ2-1, with TRBD2 matching over 8 bases. This clonotype originated in a human donor who received a COVID-19 vaccine. CDR3 loop: CASSQEVAGNEQFF. The CDR3 nucleotides are TGTGCCAGCAGCCAAGAGGTAGCGGGAAATGAGCAGTTCTTC.